A selection of T cell receptor beta chains follows, all from one sample in a study of Tregs in tolerant kidney transplant recipients. Using immunoSEQ multiplex PCR, the repertoire was profiled, and TCRdb retains in-frame clones only, with some absent. This table holds roughly 250,000 clones, roughly four fifths found once. Sequenced material: CD4+ T cells from blood. All receptors derive from a human donor in good health. Each CDR3 is given with its conserved first and last residue. D genes are given only for firm matches. Size is stated for part of the rows, as once, few or many counts, or as a class when the clone is expanded.

clone size | J gene | D gene | V gene | CDR3 DNA | CDR3 protein
- | TRBJ2-7 | TRBD1 | TRBV11-2 | TGTGCCAGCAGCCCATCGACAGGGGGGTACGAGCAGTACTTC | CASSPSTGGYEQYF
once | TRBJ2-3 | - | TRBV6-1 | TGTGCCAGCAGGTCCTGGGTGGATACGCAGTATTTT | CASRSWVDTQYF
- | TRBJ1-6 | TRBD1 | TRBV6-4 | TGTGCCAGCAGTGGGACAGGGGATAATTCACCCCTCCACTTT | CASSGTGDNSPLHF
- | TRBJ2-7 | TRBD1 | TRBV25-1 | TGTGCCAGCAGCCCAACAGGGGCCCTACGGAAGCAGTACTTC | CASSPTGALRKQYF
once | TRBJ2-3 | - | TRBV5-6 | TGTGCCAGCAGCTTGGCTGCTAGGGGGGATACGCAGTATTTT | CASSLAARGDTQYF
once | TRBJ1-1 | - | TRBV6-5 | TGTGCCAGCAGTTACTTAGCCGCGGGAACTGAAGCTTTCTTT | CASSYLAAGTEAFF
- | TRBJ2-1 | TRBD2 | TRBV6-6 | TGTGCCAGCATATGGACTAGCGGGAGACGTGAGCAGTTCTTC | CASIWTSGRREQFF
- | TRBJ2-2 | - | TRBV7-9 | TGTGCCATCACCTTTACTTCGGCAGGCGACACCGGGGAGCTGTTTTTT | CAITFTSAGDTGELFF
- | TRBJ1-1 | - | TRBV5-4 | TGTGCCAGCAGTTATACAGAGGCTGAAGCTTTCTTT | CASSYTEAEAFF
- | TRBJ2-5 | - | TRBV5-1 | TGCGCCAGCAGCTTGGGCTTAGCGGCCTGGGGGACCCAGTACTTC | CASSLGLAAWGTQYF
few | TRBJ2-3 | - | TRBV30 | TGTGCCTGGAGTGTAGGGGGGAGTAGGACAGATACGCAGTATTTT | CAWSVGGSRTDTQYF
- | TRBJ2-1 | TRBD2 | TRBV27 | TGTGCCAGCAGTTTGGGACTAGCGGGAGGCCCGAGCTCCTACAATGAGCAGTTCTTC | CASSLGLAGGPSSYNEQFF
- | TRBJ2-7 | - | TRBV21-1 | TGTGCCAGCAGCCTGACAGGAAACTACTCCTACGAGCAGTACTTC | CASSLTGNYSYEQYF
- | TRBJ2-3 | TRBD2 | TRBV19 | TGTGCCAGTAGTCCCGGGACTAGCGGGAGATACCCCCCCGATACGCAGTATTTT | CASSPGTSGRYPPDTQYF
- | TRBJ2-7 | - | TRBV11-3 | TGTGCCAGCAGCTCCGCCCTAAGCGGCGAGCAGTACTTC | CASSSALSGEQYF
- | TRBJ1-2 | - | TRBV6-5 | TGTGCCAGCAGTGAATCACGGACAAGTTATGGCTACACCTTC | CASSESRTSYGYTF
- | TRBJ2-7 | - | TRBV6-5 | TGTGCCAGCAGTAGGTCAGGGGCCTTATCATCCGAGCAGTACTTC | CASSRSGALSSEQYF
- | TRBJ1-3 | - | TRBV19 | TGTGCCAGTAGTATGGACGGTCCCTTCTCTGGAAACACCATATATTTT | CASSMDGPFSGNTIYF
- | TRBJ1-2 | TRBD1 | TRBV18 | TGTGCCAGCTCACCACTGGACAGGAAAAACTATGGCTACACCTTC | CASSPLDRKNYGYTF
- | TRBJ1-6 | TRBD1 | TRBV5-4 | TGTGCCAGCAACTTTCGGGAAGGGGGCGCAGGGAATTCACCCCTCCACTTT | CASNFREGGAGNSPLHF
- | TRBJ1-1 | - | TRBV5-1 | TGCGCCAGCAGCTTGGAATTCGGCACTGAAGCTTTCTTT | CASSLEFGTEAFF
- | TRBJ1-5 | - | TRBV19 | TGTGCCAGTACCGCGCAGGCTCATTTGGTAGGGTTCAGCAATCAGCCCCAGCATTTT | CASTAQAHLVGFSNQPQHF
few | TRBJ2-7 | TRBD2 | TRBV5-1 | TGCGCCAGCAGTACCGGGGGGAACTCCTACGAGCAGTACTTC | CASSTGGNSYEQYF
- | TRBJ2-7 | TRBD1 | TRBV5-1 | TGCGCCAGCAGCACCGGGACAGGGGATTTCCACGAGCAGTACTTC | CASSTGTGDFHEQYF
- | TRBJ1-1 | - | TRBV30 | TGTGCCTGGAGTCGCAGGAACACTGAAGCTTTCTTT | CAWSRRNTEAFF
- | TRBJ1-2 | TRBD1 | TRBV7-3 | TGTGCCAGCAGCTCCGGGACAGGGGTCGATGGCTACACCTTC | CASSSGTGVDGYTF
few | TRBJ2-6 | TRBD1 | TRBV5-6 | TGTGCCAGCAGCCCTCCACCACAGGGGAGTGAGTCTGGGGCCAACGTCCTGACTTTC | CASSPPPQGSESGANVLTF
- | TRBJ1-2 | - | TRBV5-6 | TGTGCCAGCAGCTCTGTCTCGGACGGGGGCAGAAGCTCCTATGGCTACACCTTC | CASSSVSDGGRSSYGYTF
few | TRBJ2-5 | - | TRBV6-1 | TGTGCCAGCAGTATCTTTATTACAAGAGAGACCCAGTACTTC | CASSIFITRETQYF
once | TRBJ2-5 | TRBD2 | TRBV11-1 | TGTGCCAGCAGCGATATGGGACTAGCGAAAGAGACCCAGTACTTC | CASSDMGLAKETQYF
- | TRBJ1-1 | - | TRBV7-8 | TGTGCCAGCAGCTCTCACACTGAAGCTTTCTTT | CASSSHTEAFF
- | TRBJ1-1 | - | TRBV6-6 | TGTGCCAGCAGAAAAGAAGGGGCCCCTGAAGCTTTCTTT | CASRKEGAPEAFF
- | TRBJ1-6 | - | TRBV5-8 | TGTGCCAGCAGCTTGTCTGGCCTCAATAATTCACCCCTCCACTTT | CASSLSGLNNSPLHF
- | TRBJ1-2 | - | TRBV19 | TGTGCCAGTAGTATTTCCCCGACCGGCGCACGCTATGGCTACACCTTC | CASSISPTGARYGYTF
- | TRBJ2-7 | - | TRBV30 | TGTGCCTGGAGTGTAGTGGGTCTTCAGTACTTC | CAWSVVGLQYF
- | TRBJ2-2 | - | TRBV5-1 | TGCGCCAGCAGCTTGAGGTCCGGGGTTGAAGGCACCGGGGAGCTGTTTTTT | CASSLRSGVEGTGELFF